The 24 T cell receptor beta chains listed next were all sequenced from one sample in a study of blood T cell repertoires in COVID-19. The repertoire was sequenced with immunoSEQ multiplex PCR; TCRdb's copy has only in-frame clones and lacks some. Of 310,000 or so clones in the sample, approximately 88% were seen once. Sequenced input: PBMCs or T cells enriched from blood (not recorded which). The receptors come from a woman aged 18-30 years who had recovered from COVID-19.

This clone appeared once. The V and J genes are TRBV5-1 and TRBJ1-3, with D tentatively TRBD1 (5 bases). Germline-derived CDR1 and CDR2 are SGHRS and YFSETQ. V was cut by 2 bases and J by 2 bases, with 11 bases left in between. The CDR3 consists of 15 residues. The CDR3 nucleotides read TGCGCCAGCAGCTTAGGACATCGAACTGGAAACACCATATATTTT. It translates to CASSLGHRTGNTIYF.

This chain joins TRBV19 and TRBJ1-5, with 9 positions matching TRBD1. Losses at the gene ends were 7 bases for V and 4 bases for J; bases not matched to a gene: 8. Germline-derived CDR1 and CDR2 are LNHDA and SQIVND (reference sequence). The CDR3 is 15 amino acids. The CDR3 nucleotides read TGTGCCAGTAACCACTTCGACAGGGGGAATCAGCCCCAGCATTTT. It specifies CASNHFDRGNQPQHF.

The J gene is TRBJ2-2, the V gene TRBV19, with 8 positions matching TRBD2. This CDR3 is built from 15 residues. The germline gives CDR1 LNHDA, CDR2 SQIVND (reference sequence). After removal of 5 bases from V and 2 bases from J, the junction contained 4 bases not matched to a gene. The chain's CDR3 is CASSRGRLNTGELFF. DNA for the CDR3: TGTGCCAGTAGTCGCGGGAGGCTCAACACCGGGGAGCTGTTTTTT.

V gene TRBV27 combines with J gene TRBJ2-2, with a tentative D call TRBD2 (6 bases). The CDR3 has 16 residues. CDR1 and CDR2 from the germline V gene are MNHEY and SMNVEV (reference sequence). V lost 4 bases, J lost 1 base, and 13 bases lay in between. The CDR3 here is CASSSLAELNTGELFF. DNA for the CDR3: TGTGCCAGCAGTTCCTTAGCGGAGCTGAACACCGGGGAGCTGTTTTTT.

The chain uses TRBV6-5 and TRBJ2-5; 11 nucleotides agree with TRBD2. V lost 6 bases and J lost 1; bases outside the gene matches: 7. Germline CDR1 is MNHEY and CDR2 is SVGAGI. This CDR3 spans 16 amino acids. Here the CDR3 reads CASSYRLAGIQETQYF. The CDR3 nucleotides read TGTGCCAGCAGCTACCGACTAGCGGGAATCCAAGAGACCCAGTACTTC.

CDR3 in DNA: TGCGCCAGCAACCAAGAACCGGGGGGCCCCCTTTTCAATGAGCAGTTCTTC. Protein: CASNQEPGGPLFNEQFF. V gene TRBV5-1 combines with J gene TRBJ2-1, with TRBD2 as a possible D gene (7 bases). The ends were cut back, 6 bases at V and 6 bases at J, with 25 bases in the middle. The germline gives CDR1 SGHRS, CDR2 YFSETQ. The CDR3 has 17 amino acids.

The sample holds a few counts of this clone. The chain combines TRBV6-2 or TRBV6-3 with TRBJ1-5; D uncertain. The germline CDR1 and CDR2 sequences are MNHEY and SVGEGT. V was shortened by 2 bases and J by 13 bases, with 12 bases between the two germline ends. This CDR3 has 12 residues. The CDR3 DNA follows: TGTGCCAGCAGTTACCCCCAGAACGTGCAGCATTTT. Its protein product is CASSYPQNVQHF.

V and J are TRBV6-5 and TRBJ1-4, with 10 positions matching TRBD1. V gave up 6 bases and J gave up 5 bases; unmatched junction bases: 3. The germline CDR1 and CDR2 sequences are MNHEY and SVGAGI. This CDR3 spans 14 amino acids. CDR3 loop: CASRRTGGNEKLFF. CDR3 DNA sequence: TGTGCCAGCAGACGGACAGGGGGAAATGAAAAACTGTTTTTT.

The gene calls are TRBV10-3 and TRBJ1-2; 10 bases map to TRBD1. Trimming took 3 bases from V and 8 from J; bases not matched to a gene: 12. Germline values: CDR1 ENHRY, CDR2 SYGVKD. The CDR3 spans 16 residues. Here the CDR3 DNA reads TGTGCCATCAGTGACCTCGCGACAGGGGGCGCGAGGGGCTACACCTTC. Translating it yields CAISDLATGGARGYTF.

The chain couples TRBV7-9 to TRBJ1-2, with a tentative D call TRBD1 (6 bases). The CDR3 contains 16 residues. Trimming shortened V by 1 base and J by 4 bases, and 16 bases separated the two germline ends. Germline lookup yields CDR1 SEHNR and CDR2 FQNEAQ (reference sequence). Written as DNA, the CDR3 is TGTGCCAGCAGCTTAGTCTTCGGGGACACCTTCTATGGCTACACCTTC. Residues: CASSLVFGDTFYGYTF.

This clone was counted a single time. The rearrangement uses TRBV28 and TRBJ2-7; 8 nucleotides line up with TRBD2. Germline V gene sequence: CDR1 MDHEN, CDR2 SYDVKM. The CDR3 covers 15 residues. The V and J ends lost 5 bases and 0 bases, in that order; junction bases with no gene match: 6. CDR3 protein: CASSPGTSYSYEQYF. CDR3 bases: TGTGCCAGCAGTCCCGGGACTAGTTACTCCTACGAGCAGTACTTC.

The V gene is TRBV28, the J gene TRBJ2-7, with TRBD2 as a possible D gene (5 bases). Per germline, CDR1 MDHEN and CDR2 SYDVKM. Trimming removed 5 bases at V and 2 bases at J, with 25 bases between. The CDR3 has 18 amino acids. This chain's CDR3 is CASSIKPRWRATPYEQYF. CDR3 DNA: TGTGCCAGCAGTATAAAGCCACGGTGGCGGGCAACCCCCTACGAGCAGTACTTC.

The chain combines TRBV7-2 with TRBJ1-5; 9 bases are a match to TRBD1. The ends lost 5 bases at V and 6 bases at J; junction bases unmatched: 14. CDR1 and CDR2 (germline): SGHTA, FQGNSA. The CDR3 spans 17 residues. CDR3 sequence (DNA): TGTGCCAGCAGCCGCGCGGGGGGACAGGGTTTCACTCAGCCCCAGCATTTT. This codes for CASSRAGGQGFTQPQHF.

V and J are TRBV28 and TRBJ1-1, with TRBD1 matching 7 bases. The ends lost 3 bases at V and 4 bases at J; junction bases unmatched: 11. This CDR3 contains 16 residues. In germline, CDR1 is MDHEN, CDR2 SYDVKM. CDR3 in amino acids: CASSFRQGRGTTEAFF. Written as DNA, the CDR3 is TGTGCCAGCAGTTTCAGACAGGGAAGGGGGACCACTGAAGCTTTCTTT.

The rearrangement links TRBV7-9 to TRBJ1-5, with TRBD1 as a possible D gene (5 bases). V lost 5 bases to trimming and J lost 0 bases, with 11 bases between them. The CDR3 spans 15 residues. Germline CDR1 and CDR2: SEHNR and FQNEAQ (reference sequence). The CDR3 reads CASSPHGGSNQPQHF. For the CDR3, the DNA is TGTGCCAGCAGCCCCCACGGGGGTAGCAATCAGCCCCAGCATTTT.

The chain carries TRBV6-2 or TRBV6-3 and TRBJ2-2, with D possibly being TRBD1 (5 bases). With 4 bases removed from V and 6 bases from J, the gap between germline ends came to 9 bases. The germline gives CDR1 MNHEY, CDR2 SVGEGT. The CDR3 covers 13 residues. In DNA form, the CDR3 reads TGTGCCAGCAGTTCTCAGGGTCCCGGGGAGCTGTTTTTT. It specifies CASSSQGPGELFF.

This chain connects TRBV29-1 to TRBJ2-3, with D perhaps TRBD1 (5 bases). The V gene lost 7 bases and the J gene lost 4 bases, with 12 bases spanning the gap. The CDR3 sequence is 12 residues long. Looked up from germline, CDR1 is SQVTM and CDR2 is ANQGSEA. In DNA, the CDR3 is TGCAGCGCTACCAGGGTAGCAGATACGCAGTATTTT. Its protein is CSATRVADTQYF.

CDR3 protein: CASSVAWATDTQYF. The CDR3 coding sequence is TGTGCCAGCAGCGTAGCGTGGGCAACAGATACGCAGTATTTT. The rearrangement links TRBV9 to TRBJ2-3; D is ambiguous. This CDR3 has 14 residues. V was cut by 0 bases and J by 3 bases, with 8 bases left in between. The V gene's germline CDR1 is SGDLS and CDR2 YYNGEE.

This clone was seen once. The rearrangement links TRBV28 to TRBJ1-5; tentatively, D is TRBD1 (5 bases). Trimming took 8 bases from V and 2 from J, leaving 7 bases between them. CDR3 size: 12 residues. Germline CDR1 is MDHEN and CDR2 is SYDVKM. The CDR3 reads CASGGGNQPQHF. In nucleotides, the CDR3 is TGTGCCAGCGGGGGGGGCAATCAGCCCCAGCATTTT. The full variable domain, with the rest looked up from reference TRBV28 and TRBJ1-5, is DVKVTQSSRYLVKRTGEKVFLECVQDMDHENMFWYRQDPGLGLRLIYFSYDVKMKEKGDIPEGYSVSREKKERFSLILESASTNQTSMYLCASGGGNQPQHFGDGTRLSIL.

The J gene is TRBJ1-1, the V gene TRBV7-3, with D perhaps matching TRBD1 (6 bases). The CDR3 totals 13 residues. V dropped 3 bases and J dropped 2 bases, with 7 bases sitting between them. CDR1 SGHTA and CDR2 FQGTGA come from the germline V gene. CDR3 residues: CASSFRGNTEAFF. CDR3 in DNA: TGTGCCAGCAGCTTCAGGGGTAACACTGAAGCTTTCTTT.

This chain uses TRBV7-9 with TRBJ1-1; D possibly corresponds to TRBD1 (6 bases). V lost 4 bases, J lost 3 bases, and 9 bases lay in between. The CDR3 is 13 residues long. Germline V lookup: CDR1 SEHNR, CDR2 FQNEAQ (reference sequence). The CDR3 coding sequence is TGTGCCAGCAGCTCTGGACAGCACACTGAAGCTTTCTTT. Translation gives CASSSGQHTEAFF.

V usage is TRBV6-5 and J usage is TRBJ1-2, with TRBD1 identical over 8 bases. Germline CDR1 MNHEY, CDR2 SVGAGI. V lost 5 bases and J lost 7; bases outside the gene matches: 6. This CDR3 comprises 13 residues. CDR3 protein: CASSRQGLGGYTF. CDR3 bases: TGTGCCAGCAGTCGACAGGGGTTGGGTGGCTACACCTTC.

This clone was counted between two and nine times. This chain links TRBV11-2 with TRBJ2-7, with D possibly TRBD1 on 5 matching bases. The CDR3 totals 14 residues. Germline V gives CDR1 SGHAT, CDR2 FQNNGV. V lost 1 base and J 7 bases, leaving 14 bases between the germline ends. CDR3 sequence reads: CASSLALTDWEQYF. CDR3 sequence (DNA): TGTGCCAGCAGCTTAGCCTTGACAGATTGGGAGCAGTACTTC.

Relative to its sample, this clone is medium-sized. J is TRBJ1-1 and V is TRBV5-5, with no clear D. Trimming shortened V by 2 bases and J by 0 bases, and 8 bases separated the two germline ends. Looked up from germline, CDR1 is SGHKS and CDR2 is YYEKEE (reference sequence). The CDR3 runs to 14 residues. The CDR3 nucleotides are TGTGCCAGCAGCTTACAAAGAATGAACACTGAAGCTTTCTTT. Its translation: CASSLQRMNTEAFF.